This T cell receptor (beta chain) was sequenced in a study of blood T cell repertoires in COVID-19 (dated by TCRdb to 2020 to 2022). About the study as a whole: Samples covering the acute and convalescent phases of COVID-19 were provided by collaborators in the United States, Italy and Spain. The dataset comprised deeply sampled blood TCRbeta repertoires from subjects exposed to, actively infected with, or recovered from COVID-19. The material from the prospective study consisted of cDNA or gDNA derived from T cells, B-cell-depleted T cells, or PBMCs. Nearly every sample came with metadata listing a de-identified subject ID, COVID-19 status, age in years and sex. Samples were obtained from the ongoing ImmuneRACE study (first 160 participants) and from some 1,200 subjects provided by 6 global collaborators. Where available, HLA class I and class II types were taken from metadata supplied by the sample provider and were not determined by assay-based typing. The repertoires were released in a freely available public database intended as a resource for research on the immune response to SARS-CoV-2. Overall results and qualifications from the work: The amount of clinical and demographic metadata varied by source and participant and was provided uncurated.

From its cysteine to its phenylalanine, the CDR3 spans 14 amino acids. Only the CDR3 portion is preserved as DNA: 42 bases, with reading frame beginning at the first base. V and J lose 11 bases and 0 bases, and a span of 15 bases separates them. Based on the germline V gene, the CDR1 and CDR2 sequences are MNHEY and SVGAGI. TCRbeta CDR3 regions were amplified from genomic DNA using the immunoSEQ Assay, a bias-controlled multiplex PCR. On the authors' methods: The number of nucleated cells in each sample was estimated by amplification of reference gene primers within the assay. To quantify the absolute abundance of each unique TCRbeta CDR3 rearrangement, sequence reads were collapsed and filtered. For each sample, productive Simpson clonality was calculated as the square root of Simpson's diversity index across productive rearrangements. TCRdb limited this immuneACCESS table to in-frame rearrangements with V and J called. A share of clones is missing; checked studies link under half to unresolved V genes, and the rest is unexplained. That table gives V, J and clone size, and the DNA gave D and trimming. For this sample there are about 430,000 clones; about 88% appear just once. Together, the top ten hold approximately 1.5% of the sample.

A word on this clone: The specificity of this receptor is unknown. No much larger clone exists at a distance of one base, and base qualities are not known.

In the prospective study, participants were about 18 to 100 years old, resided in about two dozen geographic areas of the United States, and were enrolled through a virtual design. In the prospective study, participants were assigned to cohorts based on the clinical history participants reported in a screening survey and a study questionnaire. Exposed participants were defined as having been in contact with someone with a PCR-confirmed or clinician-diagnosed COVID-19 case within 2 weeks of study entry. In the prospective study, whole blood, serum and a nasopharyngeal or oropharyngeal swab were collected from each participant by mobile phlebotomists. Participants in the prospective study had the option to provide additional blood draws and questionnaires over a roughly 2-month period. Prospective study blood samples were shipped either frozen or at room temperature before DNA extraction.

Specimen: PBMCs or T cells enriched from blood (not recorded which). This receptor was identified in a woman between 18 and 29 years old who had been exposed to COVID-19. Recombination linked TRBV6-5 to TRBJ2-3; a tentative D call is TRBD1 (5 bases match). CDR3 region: CAAQTARSTDTQYF. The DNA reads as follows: TGTGCCGCTCAGACAGCCCGAAGCACAGATACGCAGTATTTT.